This T cell receptor (beta chain) originates from a study of blood T cell repertoires in COVID-19. Assay used: immunoSEQ multiplex PCR; TCRdb lists only in-frame clones, some missing. Of around 260,000 clones listed, 84% were seen once; the top ten hold roughly 4%. Germline V gene sequence: CDR1 MNHEY, CDR2 SVGAGI. V was pared by 7 bases and J by 8 bases, with 14 bases of the junction left unmatched. This CDR3 has 15 amino acids. This receptor was obtained from a man between 25 and 39 years old with acute COVID-19. V gene TRBV6-5 combines with J gene TRBJ1-2, with TRBD1 matching 9 bases. The sample taken for sequencing was PBMCs or T cells enriched from blood (not recorded which). The CDR3 spells CASTLIQGARGGYTF. CDR3 DNA sequence: TGTGCCAGCACCTTGATACAGGGGGCGCGAGGAGGCTACACCTTC.